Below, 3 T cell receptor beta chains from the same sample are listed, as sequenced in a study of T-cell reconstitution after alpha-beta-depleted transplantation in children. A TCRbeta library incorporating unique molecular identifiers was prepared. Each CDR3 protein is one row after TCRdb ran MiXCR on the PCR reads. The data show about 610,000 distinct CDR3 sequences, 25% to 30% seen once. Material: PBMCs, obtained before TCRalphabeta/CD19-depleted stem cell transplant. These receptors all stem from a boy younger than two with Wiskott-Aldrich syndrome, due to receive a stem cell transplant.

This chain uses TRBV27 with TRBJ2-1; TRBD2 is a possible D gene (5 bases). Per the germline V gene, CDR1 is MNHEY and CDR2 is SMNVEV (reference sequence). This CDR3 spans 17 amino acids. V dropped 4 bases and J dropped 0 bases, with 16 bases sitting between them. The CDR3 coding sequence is TGTGCCAGCAGTTCAGTCTTGCTAGCCGGCTCCTACAATGAGCAGTTCTTC. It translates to CASSSVLLAGSYNEQFF.

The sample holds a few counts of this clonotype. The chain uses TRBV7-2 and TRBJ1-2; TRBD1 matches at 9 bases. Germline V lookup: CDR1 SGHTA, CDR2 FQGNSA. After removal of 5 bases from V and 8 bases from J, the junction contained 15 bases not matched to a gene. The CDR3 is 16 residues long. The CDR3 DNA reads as TGTGCCAGCAGCATAATAGGGCTGACAGGGGGTAGAGGCTACACCTTC. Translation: CASSIIGLTGGRGYTF.

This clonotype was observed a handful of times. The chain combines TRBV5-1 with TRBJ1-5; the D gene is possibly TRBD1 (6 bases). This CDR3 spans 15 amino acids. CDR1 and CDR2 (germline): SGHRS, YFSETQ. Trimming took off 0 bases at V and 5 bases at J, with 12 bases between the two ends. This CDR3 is CASSLAPNRDQPQHF. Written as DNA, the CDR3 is TGCGCCAGCAGCTTGGCCCCAAACAGGGATCAGCCCCAGCATTTT. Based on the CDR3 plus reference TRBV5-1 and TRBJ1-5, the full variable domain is KAGVTQTPRYLIKTRGQQVTLSCSPISGHRSVSWYQQTPGQGLQFLFEYFSETQRNKGNFPGRFSGRQFSNSRSEMNVSTLELGDSALYLCASSLAPNRDQPQHFGDGTRLSIL.